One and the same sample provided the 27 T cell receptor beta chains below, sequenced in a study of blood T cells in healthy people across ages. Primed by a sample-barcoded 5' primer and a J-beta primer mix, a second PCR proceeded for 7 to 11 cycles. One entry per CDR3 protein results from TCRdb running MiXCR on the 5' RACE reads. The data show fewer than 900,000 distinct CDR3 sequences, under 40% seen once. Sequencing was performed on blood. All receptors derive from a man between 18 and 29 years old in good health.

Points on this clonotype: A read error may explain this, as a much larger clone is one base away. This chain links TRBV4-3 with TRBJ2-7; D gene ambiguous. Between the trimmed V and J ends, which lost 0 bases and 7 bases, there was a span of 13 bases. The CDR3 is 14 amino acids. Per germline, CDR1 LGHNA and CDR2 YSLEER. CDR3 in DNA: TGCGCCAGCAGCCAAGATGATTCCGACCTTGAGCAGTACTTC. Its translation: CASSQDDSDLEQYF.

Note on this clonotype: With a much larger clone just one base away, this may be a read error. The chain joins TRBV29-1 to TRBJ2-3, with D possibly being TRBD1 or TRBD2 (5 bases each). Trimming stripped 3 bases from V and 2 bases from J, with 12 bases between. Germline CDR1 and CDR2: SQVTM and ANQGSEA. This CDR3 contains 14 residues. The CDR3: CSVDAWGNTDTQYF. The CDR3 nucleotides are TGCAGCGTTGATGCCTGGGGGAACACAGATACGCAGTATTTT.

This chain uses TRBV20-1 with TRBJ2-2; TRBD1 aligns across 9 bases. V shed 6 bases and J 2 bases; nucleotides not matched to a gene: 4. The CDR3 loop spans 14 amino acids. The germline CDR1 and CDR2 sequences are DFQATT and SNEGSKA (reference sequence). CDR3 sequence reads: CSARTGVNTGELFF. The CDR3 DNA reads TGCAGTGCGCGGACAGGGGTAAACACCGGGGAGCTGTTTTTT.

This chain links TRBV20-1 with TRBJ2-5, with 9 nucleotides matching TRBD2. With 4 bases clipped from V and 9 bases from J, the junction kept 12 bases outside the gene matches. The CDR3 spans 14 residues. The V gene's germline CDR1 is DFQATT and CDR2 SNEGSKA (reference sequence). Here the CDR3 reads CSATVAGDSGAQYF. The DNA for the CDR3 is TGCAGTGCTACAGTAGCGGGGGACTCAGGGGCCCAGTACTTC.

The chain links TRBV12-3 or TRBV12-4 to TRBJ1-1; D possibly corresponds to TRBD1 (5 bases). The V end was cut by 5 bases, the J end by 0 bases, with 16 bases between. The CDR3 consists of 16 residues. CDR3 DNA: TGTGCCAGCAGTCCAGGGATTAGGACAATGAACACTGAAGCTTTCTTT. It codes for CASSPGIRTMNTEAFF.

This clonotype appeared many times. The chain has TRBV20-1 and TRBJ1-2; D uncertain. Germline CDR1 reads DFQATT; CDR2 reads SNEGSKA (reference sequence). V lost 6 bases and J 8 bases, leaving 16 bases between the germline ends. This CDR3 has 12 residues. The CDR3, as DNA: TGCAGTGCCTCTCGAGCCAGGTACGGCTACACCTTC. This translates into CSASRARYGYTF.

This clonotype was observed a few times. The CDR3 loop is CASSQGVLREKKLFF. CDR3 sequence (DNA): TGTGCCAGCAGTCAAGGTGTGTTACGGGAGAAAAAACTGTTTTTT. This sequence joins TRBV12-3 or TRBV12-4 and TRBJ1-4; D remains ambiguous. V was cut by 5 bases and J by 9 bases, with 19 bases left in between. The CDR3 is 15 amino acids.

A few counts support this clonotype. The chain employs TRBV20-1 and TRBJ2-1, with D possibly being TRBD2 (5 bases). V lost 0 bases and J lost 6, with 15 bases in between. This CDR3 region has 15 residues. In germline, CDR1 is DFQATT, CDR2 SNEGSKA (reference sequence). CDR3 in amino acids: CSAREDGSFANEQFF. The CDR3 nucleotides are TGCAGTGCTAGAGAGGATGGGAGTTTTGCCAATGAGCAGTTCTTC.

This CDR3 reads CASMTGVGGYTF. The DNA of the CDR3 is TGCGCCAGCATGACAGGGGTAGGAGGCTACACCTTC. The V gene is TRBV5-1, the J gene TRBJ1-2; 8 nucleotides match TRBD1. The germline gives CDR1 SGHRS, CDR2 YFSETQ. Trimming removed 6 bases from V and 8 bases from J; junction bases left unmatched: 6. The CDR3 length is 12 residues.

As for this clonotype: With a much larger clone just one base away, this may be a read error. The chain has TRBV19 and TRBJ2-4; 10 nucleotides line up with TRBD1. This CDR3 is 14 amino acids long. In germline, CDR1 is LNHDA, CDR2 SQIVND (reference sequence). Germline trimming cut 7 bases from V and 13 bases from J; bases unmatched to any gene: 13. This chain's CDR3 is CASMMGQGINEQYF. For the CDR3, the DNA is TGTGCCAGTATGATGGGACAGGGGATCAATGAGCAGTACTTC.

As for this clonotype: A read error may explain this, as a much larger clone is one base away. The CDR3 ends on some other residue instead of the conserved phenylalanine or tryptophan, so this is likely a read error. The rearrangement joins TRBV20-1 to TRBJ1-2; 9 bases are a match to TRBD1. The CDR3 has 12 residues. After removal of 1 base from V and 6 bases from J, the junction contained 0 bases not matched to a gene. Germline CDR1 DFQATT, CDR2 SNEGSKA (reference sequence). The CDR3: CSARGDRDGYTL. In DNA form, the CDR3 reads TGCAGTGCTAGAGGGGACAGGGATGGCTACACCCTC.

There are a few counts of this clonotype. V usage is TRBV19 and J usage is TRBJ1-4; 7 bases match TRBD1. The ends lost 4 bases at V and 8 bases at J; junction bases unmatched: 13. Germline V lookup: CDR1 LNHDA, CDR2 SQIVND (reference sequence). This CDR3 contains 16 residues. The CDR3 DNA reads TGTGCCAGTAGTAGCGACTCGACAGGGATGAAGGAAAAACTGTTTTTT. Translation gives CASSSDSTGMKEKLFF.

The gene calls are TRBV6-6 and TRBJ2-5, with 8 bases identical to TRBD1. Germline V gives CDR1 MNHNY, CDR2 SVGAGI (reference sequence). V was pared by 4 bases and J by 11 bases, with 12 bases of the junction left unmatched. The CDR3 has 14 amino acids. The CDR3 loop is CASSSPQGAPEQYF. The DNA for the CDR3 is TGTGCCAGCAGTTCCCCCCAGGGGGCGCCTGAGCAGTACTTC.

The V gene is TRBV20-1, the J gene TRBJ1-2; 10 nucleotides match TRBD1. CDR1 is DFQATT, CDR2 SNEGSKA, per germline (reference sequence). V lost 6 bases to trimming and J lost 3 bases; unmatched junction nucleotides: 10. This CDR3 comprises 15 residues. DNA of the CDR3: TGCAGTGCCCGGCCCGGGACAGGGGAAGACTATGGCTACACCTTC. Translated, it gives CSARPGTGEDYGYTF.

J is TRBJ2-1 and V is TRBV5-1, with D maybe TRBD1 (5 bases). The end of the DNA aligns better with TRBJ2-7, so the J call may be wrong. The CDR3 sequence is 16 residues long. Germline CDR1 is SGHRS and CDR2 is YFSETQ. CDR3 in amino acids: CASSLPSRVEYNEQYF. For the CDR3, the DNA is TGCGCCAGCAGCTTGCCCTCCAGGGTTGAATACAATGAGCAGTACTTC.

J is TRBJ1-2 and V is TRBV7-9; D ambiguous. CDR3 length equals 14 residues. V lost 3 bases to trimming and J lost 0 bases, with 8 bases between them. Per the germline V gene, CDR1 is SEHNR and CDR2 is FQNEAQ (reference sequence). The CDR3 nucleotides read TGTGCCAGCAGCTTGATCAGAGCTAACTATGGCTACACCTTC. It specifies CASSLIRANYGYTF.

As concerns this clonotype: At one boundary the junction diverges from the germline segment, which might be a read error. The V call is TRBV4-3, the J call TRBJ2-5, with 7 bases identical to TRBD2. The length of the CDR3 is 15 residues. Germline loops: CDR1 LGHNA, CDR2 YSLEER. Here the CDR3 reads CAGSPVWGGNNEQYF. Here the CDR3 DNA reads TGCGCCGGCAGCCCCGTTTGGGGGGGTAACAATGAGCAGTACTTC.

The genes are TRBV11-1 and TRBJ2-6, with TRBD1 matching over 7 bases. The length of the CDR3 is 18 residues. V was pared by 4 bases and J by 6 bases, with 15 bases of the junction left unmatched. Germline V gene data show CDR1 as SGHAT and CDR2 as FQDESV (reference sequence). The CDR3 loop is CASSSGQDASLKANVLTF. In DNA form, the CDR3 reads TGTGCCAGCAGCTCCGGACAGGATGCATCTCTTAAGGCCAACGTCCTGACTTTC.

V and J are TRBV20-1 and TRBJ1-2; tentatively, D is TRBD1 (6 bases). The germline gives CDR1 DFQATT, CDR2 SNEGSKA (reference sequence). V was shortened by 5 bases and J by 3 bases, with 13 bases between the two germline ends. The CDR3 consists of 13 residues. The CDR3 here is CSAPRAGDYGYTF. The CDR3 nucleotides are TGCAGTGCTCCTAGGGCAGGGGACTATGGCTACACCTTC.

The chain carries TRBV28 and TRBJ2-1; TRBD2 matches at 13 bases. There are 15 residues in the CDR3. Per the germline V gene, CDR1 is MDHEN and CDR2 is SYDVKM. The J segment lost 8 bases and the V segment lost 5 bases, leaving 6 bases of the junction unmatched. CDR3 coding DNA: TGTGCCAGCAGTGAACTAGCGGGGGGGCTCGATGAGCAGTTCTTC. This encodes CASSELAGGLDEQFF.

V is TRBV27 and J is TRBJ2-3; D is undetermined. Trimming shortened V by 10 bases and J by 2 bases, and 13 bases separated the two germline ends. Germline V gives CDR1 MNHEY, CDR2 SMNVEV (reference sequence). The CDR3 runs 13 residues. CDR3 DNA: TGTGCCACCTCAGGAGCGAACACAGATACGCAGTATTTT. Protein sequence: CATSGANTDTQYF.

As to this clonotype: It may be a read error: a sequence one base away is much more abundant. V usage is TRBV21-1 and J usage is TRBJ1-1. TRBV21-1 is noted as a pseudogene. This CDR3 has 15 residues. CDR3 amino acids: CACSKGGGKDTEAFF. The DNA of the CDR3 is TGTGCCTGCAGCAAAGGGGGTGGGAAGGACACTGAAGCTTTCTTT.

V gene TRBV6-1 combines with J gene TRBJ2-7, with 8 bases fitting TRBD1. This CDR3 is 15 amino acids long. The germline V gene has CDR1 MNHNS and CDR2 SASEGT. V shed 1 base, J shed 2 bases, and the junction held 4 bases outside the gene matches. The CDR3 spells CASSEGQGPAYEQYF. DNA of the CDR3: TGTGCCAGCAGTGAAGGACAGGGGCCAGCCTACGAGCAGTACTTC.

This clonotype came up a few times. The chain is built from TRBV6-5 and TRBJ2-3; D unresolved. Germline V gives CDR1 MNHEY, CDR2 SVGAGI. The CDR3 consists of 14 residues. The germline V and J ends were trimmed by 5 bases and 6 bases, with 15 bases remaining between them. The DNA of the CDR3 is TGTGCCAGCAGTCAAAACAGCGTCGGGGATACGCAGTATTTT. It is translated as CASSQNSVGDTQYF.

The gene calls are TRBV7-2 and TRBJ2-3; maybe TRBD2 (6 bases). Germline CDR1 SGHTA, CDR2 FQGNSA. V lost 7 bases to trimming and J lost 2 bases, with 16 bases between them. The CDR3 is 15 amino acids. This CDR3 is CASMGGAPPTDTQYF. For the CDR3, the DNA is TGTGCCAGCATGGGGGGAGCACCTCCCACAGATACGCAGTATTTT.

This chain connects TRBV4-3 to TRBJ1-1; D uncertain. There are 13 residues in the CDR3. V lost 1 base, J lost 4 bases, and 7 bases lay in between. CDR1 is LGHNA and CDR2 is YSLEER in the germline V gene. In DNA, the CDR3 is TGCGCCAGCAGCCAAGGGTCGATCACTGAAGCTTTCTTT. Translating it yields CASSQGSITEAFF.

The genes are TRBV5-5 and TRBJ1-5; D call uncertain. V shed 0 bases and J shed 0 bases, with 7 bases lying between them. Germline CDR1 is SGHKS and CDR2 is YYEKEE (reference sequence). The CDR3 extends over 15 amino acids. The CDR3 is CASSLAGISNQPQHF. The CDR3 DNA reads TGTGCCAGCAGCTTGGCGGGGATTAGCAATCAGCCCCAGCATTTT.